One sample yielded the 6 T cell receptor beta chains listed below, sequenced in a study of technical replicates of blood from a handful of donors. The method was immunoSEQ multiplex PCR; TCRdb's version includes in-frame clones alone and lacks a portion of them. The repertoire consists of about 94,000 clones, with approximately 95% occurring once and the leading ten covering 0.2% to 0.25%. The sequenced sample was T cells isolated from PBMCs. These receptors were collected from a human donor in good health.

This chain connects TRBV2 to TRBJ2-7; possible D gene TRBD1, 6 bases. Germline V lookup: CDR1 SNHLY, CDR2 FYNNEI. The length of the CDR3 is 11 residues. V was trimmed by 10 bases and J by 2 bases, leaving 9 bases between them. The DNA of the CDR3 is TGTGCCACCGACAGGACCTACGAGCAGTACTTC. Amino acid sequence: CATDRTYEQYF.

The chain has TRBV5-1 and TRBJ2-1; 10 bases line up with TRBD2. Germline V gene sequence: CDR1 SGHRS, CDR2 YFSETQ. V lost 0 bases to trimming and J lost 6 bases; unmatched junction nucleotides: 3. The CDR3 is 15 residues long. The CDR3 spells CASSLVLAGANEQFF. CDR3 DNA sequence: TGCGCCAGCAGCTTGGTTCTAGCGGGAGCCAATGAGCAGTTCTTC.

CDR3 residues: CASSLGDSSYEQYF. The CDR3 nucleotides are TGTGCCAGCAGCTTAGGGGACAGTTCCTACGAGCAGTACTTC. V is TRBV7-6 and J is TRBJ2-7, with TRBD1 identical over 7 bases. Germline V CDR1 and CDR2: SGHVS, FNYEAQ. This CDR3 region has 14 residues. V dropped 1 base and J dropped 1; count of bases not matched to a gene: 1.

The V gene is TRBV18, the J gene TRBJ1-3; 7 bases fit TRBD1. CDR1 KGHSH and CDR2 LQKENI come from the germline V gene. The J segment lost 0 bases and the V segment lost 2 bases, leaving 10 bases of the junction unmatched. The CDR3 has 18 residues. For the CDR3, the DNA is TGTGCCAGCTCACCATTTACTCGACAGGGCAGCTCTGGAAACACCATATATTTT. Translating it yields CASSPFTRQGSSGNTIYF.

This clone was seen a single time. The chain uses TRBV11-2 and TRBJ1-3; 9 bases align to TRBD1. Germline V lookup: CDR1 SGHAT, CDR2 FQNNGV. V shed 0 bases and J 7 bases; nucleotides not matched to a gene: 4. The CDR3 consists of 15 residues. This chain's CDR3 is CASSLERDRENTIYF. The CDR3 region has the DNA TGTGCCAGCAGCTTAGAAAGGGACAGGGAGAACACCATATATTTT.

Written as DNA, the CDR3 is TGTGCCAGCAGCCCCGCGCCAAGACAGTACGAGCAGTACTTC. It is translated as CASSPAPRQYEQYF. The gene calls are TRBV7-6 and TRBJ2-7, with D perhaps TRBD1 (5 bases). Trimming cost V 5 bases and J 4 bases, with 15 bases left between them. This CDR3 is 14 amino acids long. Germline-derived CDR1 and CDR2 are SGHVS and FNYEAQ.